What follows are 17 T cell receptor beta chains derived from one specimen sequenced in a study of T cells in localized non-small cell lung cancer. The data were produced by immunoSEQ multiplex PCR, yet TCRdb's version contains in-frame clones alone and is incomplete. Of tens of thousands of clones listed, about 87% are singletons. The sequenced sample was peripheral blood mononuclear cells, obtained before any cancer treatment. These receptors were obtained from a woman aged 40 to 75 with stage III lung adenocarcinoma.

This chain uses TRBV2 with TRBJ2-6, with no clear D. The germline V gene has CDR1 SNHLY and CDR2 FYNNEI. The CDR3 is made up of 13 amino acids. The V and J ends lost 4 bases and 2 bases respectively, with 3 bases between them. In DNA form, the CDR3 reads TGTGCCAGCAGTGTAACTGGGGCCAACGTCCTGACTTTC. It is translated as CASSVTGANVLTF.

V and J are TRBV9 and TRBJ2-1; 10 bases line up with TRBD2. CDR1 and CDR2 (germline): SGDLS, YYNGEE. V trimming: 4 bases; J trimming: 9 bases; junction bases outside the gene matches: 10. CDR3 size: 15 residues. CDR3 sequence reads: CASSPQLAGSVEQFF. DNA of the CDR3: TGTGCCAGCAGCCCCCAACTAGCGGGATCGGTTGAGCAGTTCTTC. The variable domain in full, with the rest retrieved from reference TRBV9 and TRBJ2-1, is DSGVTQTPKHLITATGQRVTLRCSPRSGDLSVYWYQQSLDQGLQFLIQYYNGEERAKGNILERFSAQQFPDLHSELNLSSLELGDSALYFCASSPQLAGSVEQFFGPGTRLTVL.

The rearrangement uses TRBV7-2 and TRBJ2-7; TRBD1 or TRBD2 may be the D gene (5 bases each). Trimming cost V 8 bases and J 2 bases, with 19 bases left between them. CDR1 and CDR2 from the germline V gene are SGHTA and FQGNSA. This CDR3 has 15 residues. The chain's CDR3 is CASSTSGTETYEQYF. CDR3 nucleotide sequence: TGTGCCAGCTCAACCTCCGGGACGGAGACCTACGAGCAGTACTTC.

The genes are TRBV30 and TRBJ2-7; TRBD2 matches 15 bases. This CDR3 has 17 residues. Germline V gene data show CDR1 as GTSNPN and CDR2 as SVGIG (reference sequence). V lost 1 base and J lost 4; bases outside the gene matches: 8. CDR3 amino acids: CAWSDGGLAGGPYEQYF. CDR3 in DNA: TGTGCCTGGAGTGACGGAGGACTAGCGGGGGGGCCTTACGAGCAGTACTTC.

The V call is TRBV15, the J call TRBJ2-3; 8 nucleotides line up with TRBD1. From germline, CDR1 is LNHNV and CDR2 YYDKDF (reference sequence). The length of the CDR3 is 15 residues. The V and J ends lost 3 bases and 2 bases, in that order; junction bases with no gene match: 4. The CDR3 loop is CATSSRDRLTDTQYF. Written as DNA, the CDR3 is TGTGCCACCAGCAGCCGGGACAGGCTCACAGATACGCAGTATTTT.

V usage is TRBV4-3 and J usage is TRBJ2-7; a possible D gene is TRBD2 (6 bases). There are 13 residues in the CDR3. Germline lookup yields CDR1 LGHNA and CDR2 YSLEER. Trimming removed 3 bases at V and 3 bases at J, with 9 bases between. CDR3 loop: CASSQWRDYEQYF. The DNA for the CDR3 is TGCGCCAGCAGCCAGTGGAGGGACTACGAGCAGTACTTC.

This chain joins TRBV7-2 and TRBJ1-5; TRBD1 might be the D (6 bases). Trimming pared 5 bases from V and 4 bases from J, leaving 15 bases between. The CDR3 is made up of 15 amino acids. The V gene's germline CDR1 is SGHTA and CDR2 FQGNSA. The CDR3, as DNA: TGTGCCAGCAGCGTTATGTTTACAGGGAATCAGCCCCAGCATTTT. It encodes CASSVMFTGNQPQHF.

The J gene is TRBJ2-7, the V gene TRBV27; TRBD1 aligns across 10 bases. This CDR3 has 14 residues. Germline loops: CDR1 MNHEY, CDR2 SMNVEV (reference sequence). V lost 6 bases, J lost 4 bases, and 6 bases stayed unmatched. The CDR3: CASSFRDRGYEQYF. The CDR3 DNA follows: TGTGCCAGCAGCTTCCGGGACAGGGGTTACGAGCAGTACTTC.

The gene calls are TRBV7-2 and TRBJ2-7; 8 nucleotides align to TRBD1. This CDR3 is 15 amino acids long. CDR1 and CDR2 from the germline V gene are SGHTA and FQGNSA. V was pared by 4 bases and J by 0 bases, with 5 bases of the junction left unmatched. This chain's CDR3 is CASSSRTGSSYEQYF. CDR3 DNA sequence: TGTGCCAGCAGCTCTCGGACAGGGAGCTCCTACGAGCAGTACTTC.

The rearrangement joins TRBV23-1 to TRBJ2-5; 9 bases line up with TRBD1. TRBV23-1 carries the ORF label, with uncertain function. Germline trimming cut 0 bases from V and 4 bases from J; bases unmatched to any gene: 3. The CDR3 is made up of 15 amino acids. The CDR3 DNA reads TGCGCCAGCAGTCAATCGCGGGACAGGGTAGAGACCCAGTACTTC. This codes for CASSQSRDRVETQYF.

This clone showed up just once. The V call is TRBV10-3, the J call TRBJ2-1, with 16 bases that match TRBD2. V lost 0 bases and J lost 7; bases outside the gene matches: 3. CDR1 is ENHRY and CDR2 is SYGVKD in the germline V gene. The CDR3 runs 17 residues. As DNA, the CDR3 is TGTGCCATCAGTGAGTCGACGGGACTAGCGGGAGGGAATGAGCAGTTCTTC. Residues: CAISESTGLAGGNEQFF.

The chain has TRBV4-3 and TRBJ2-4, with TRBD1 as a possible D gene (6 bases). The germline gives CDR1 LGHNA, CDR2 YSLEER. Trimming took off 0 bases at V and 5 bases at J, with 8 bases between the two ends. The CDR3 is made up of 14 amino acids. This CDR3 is CASSQDRGQNIQYF. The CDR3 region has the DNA TGCGCCAGCAGCCAAGACAGGGGCCAAAACATTCAGTACTTC.

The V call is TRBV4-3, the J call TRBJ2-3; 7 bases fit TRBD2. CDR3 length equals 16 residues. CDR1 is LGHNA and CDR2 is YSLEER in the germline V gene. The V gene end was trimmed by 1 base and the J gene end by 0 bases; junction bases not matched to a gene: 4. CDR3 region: CASSQGARGSTDTQYF. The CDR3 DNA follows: TGCGCCAGCAGCCAAGGAGCGCGGGGGAGCACAGATACGCAGTATTTT.

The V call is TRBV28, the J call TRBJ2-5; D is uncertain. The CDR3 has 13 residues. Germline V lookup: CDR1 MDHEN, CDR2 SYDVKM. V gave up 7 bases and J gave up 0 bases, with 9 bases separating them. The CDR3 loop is CASNEQYQETQYF. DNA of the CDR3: TGTGCCAGCAACGAACAGTACCAAGAGACCCAGTACTTC.

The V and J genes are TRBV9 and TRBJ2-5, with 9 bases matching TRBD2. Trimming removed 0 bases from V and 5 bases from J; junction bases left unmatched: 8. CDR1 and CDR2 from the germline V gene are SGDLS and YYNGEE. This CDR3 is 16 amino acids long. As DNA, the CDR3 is TGTGCCAGCAGCGTAGGGGGTAGCGGGGGACCTGAGACCCAGTACTTC. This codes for CASSVGGSGGPETQYF. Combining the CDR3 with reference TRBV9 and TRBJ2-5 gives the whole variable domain DSGVTQTPKHLITATGQRVTLRCSPRSGDLSVYWYQQSLDQGLQFLIQYYNGEERAKGNILERFSAQQFPDLHSELNLSSLELGDSALYFCASSVGGSGGPETQYFGPGTRLLVL.

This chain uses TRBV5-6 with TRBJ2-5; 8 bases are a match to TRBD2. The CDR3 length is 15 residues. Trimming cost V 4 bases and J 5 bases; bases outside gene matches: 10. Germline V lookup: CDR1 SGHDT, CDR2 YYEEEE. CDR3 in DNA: TGTGCCAGCAGCGTTGGCCCGGGAGGGCTGGAGACCCAGTACTTC. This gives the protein CASSVGPGGLETQYF.

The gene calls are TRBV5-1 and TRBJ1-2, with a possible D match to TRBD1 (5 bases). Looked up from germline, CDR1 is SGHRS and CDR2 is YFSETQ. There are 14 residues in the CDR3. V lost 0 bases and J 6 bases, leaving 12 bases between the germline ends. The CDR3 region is CASSLEAGENGYTF. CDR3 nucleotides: TGCGCCAGCAGCTTGGAAGCGGGGGAAAATGGCTACACCTTC.